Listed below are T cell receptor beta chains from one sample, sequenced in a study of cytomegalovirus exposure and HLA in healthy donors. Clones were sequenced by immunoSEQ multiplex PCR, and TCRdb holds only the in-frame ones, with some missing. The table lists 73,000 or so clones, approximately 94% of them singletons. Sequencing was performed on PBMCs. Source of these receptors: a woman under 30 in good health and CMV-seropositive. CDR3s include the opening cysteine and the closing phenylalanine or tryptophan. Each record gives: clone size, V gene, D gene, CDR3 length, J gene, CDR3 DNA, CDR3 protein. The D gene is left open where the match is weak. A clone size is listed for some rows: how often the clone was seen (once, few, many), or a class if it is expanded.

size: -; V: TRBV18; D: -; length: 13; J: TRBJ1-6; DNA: TGTGCCAGCGGCAATAAACAGGATTCACCCCTCCACTTT; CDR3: CASGNKQDSPLHF
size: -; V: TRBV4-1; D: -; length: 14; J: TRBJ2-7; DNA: TGCGCCAGCAGCCAAGATGAGATCCCCGGCGAGCAGTACTTC; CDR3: CASSQDEIPGEQYF
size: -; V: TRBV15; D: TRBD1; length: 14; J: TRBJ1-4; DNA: TGTGCCACCAGCAGAGACAGGGGGCCCGAAAAACTGTTTTTT; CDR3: CATSRDRGPEKLFF
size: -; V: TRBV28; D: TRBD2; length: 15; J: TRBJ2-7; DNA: TGTGCCAGCAGCAGCGGGACTAGTCGTCCATACGAGCAGTACTTC; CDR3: CASSSGTSRPYEQYF
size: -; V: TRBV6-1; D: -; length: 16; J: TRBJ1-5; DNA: TGTGCCAGCAGTGAAAGTTACGGAGATAGCAATCAGCCCCAGCATTTT; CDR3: CASSESYGDSNQPQHF
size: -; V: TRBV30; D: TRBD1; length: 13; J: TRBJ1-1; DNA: TGTGCCTGGAGACAGGGGTTGAACACTGAAGCTTTCTTT; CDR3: CAWRQGLNTEAFF
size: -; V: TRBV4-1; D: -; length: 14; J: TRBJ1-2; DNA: TGCGCCAGCAGCCAAGATCCAGGGGCTGAAGGCTACACCTTC; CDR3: CASSQDPGAEGYTF
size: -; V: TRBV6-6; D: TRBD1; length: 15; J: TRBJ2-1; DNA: TGTGCCAGCAGTTACTCGAGACAGGGAAACAATGAGCAGTTCTTC; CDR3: CASSYSRQGNNEQFF
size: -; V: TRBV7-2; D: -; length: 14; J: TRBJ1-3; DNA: TGTGCCAGCAGCTTGAGGAACTCTGGAAACACCATATATTTT; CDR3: CASSLRNSGNTIYF
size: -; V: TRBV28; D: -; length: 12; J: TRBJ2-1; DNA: TGTGCCAGCAGCTTCTCCCCCGTCGAGCAGTTCTTC; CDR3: CASSFSPVEQFF
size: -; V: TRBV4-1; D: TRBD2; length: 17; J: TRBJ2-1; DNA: TGCGCCAGCAGCCAACGGAGAGCGGGAGGGAAAGACAATGAGCAGTTCTTC; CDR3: CASSQRRAGGKDNEQFF
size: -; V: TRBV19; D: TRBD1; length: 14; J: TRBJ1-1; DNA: TGTGCCAGTAGTATCGCTGGGACAGGCGCCGAGGCTTTCTTT; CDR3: CASSIAGTGAEAFF
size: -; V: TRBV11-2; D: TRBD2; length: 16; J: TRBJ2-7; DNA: TGTGCCAGCACCCTCCGCCGGGCGGGAGTCGGCCACGAGCAGTACTTC; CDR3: CASTLRRAGVGHEQYF
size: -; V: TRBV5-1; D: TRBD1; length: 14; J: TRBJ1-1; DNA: TGCGCCAGCAGCTCCTCACAGGGGGCCACTGAAGCTTTCTTT; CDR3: CASSSSQGATEAFF
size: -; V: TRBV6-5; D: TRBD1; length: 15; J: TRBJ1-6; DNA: TGTGCCAGCAGTCAGGCGGGACAGGGGGTTTCACCCCTCCACTTT; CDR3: CASSQAGQGVSPLHF
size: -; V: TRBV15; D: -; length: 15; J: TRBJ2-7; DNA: TGTGCCACCAGCCAGGACTACTCCCCCGTTTACGAGCAGTACTTC; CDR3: CATSQDYSPVYEQYF
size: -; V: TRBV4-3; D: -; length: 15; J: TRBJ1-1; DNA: TGCGCCAGCAGCCAAGACGTCCCGTCGAACACTGAAGCTTTCTTT; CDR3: CASSQDVPSNTEAFF
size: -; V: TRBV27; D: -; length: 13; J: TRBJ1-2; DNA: TGTGCCAGCAGTATCGGGGCTAACTATGGCTACACCTTC; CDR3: CASSIGANYGYTF
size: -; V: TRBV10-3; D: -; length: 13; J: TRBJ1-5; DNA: TGTGCCATCAGTGGGGGGGTAGGTCAGCCCCAGCATTTT; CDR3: CAISGGVGQPQHF
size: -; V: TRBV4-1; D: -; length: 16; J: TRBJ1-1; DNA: TGCGCCAGCAGCCAAGAATATTGGACACAAAACACTGAAGCTTTCTTT; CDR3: CASSQEYWTQNTEAFF
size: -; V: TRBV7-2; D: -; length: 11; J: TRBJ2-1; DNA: TGTGCCAGCAGCTTATCGGAGGAGCAGTTCTTC; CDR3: CASSLSEEQFF
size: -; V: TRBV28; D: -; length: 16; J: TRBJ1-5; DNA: TGTGCCAGCAGTTTATATCAGGGTTGGGGCAATCAGCCCCAGCATTTT; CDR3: CASSLYQGWGNQPQHF
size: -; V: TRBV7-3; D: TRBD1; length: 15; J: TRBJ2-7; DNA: TGTGCCAGCAGTCCCCAAGGGACAGGGGTTGGGGAGCAGTACTTC; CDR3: CASSPQGTGVGEQYF
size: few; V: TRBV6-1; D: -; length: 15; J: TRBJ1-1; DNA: TGTGCCAGCAGTGAAGCGTTGGAGGGGAACACTGAAGCTTTCTTT; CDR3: CASSEALEGNTEAFF
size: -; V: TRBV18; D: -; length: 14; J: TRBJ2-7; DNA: TGTGCCAGCTCACCGATGAGGGCGACGTACGAGCAGTACTTC; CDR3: CASSPMRATYEQYF
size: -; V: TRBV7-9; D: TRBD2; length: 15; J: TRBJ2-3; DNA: TGTGCCAGCAGCTTTCGGACTAGCGGGGGAGATACGCAGTATTTT; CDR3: CASSFRTSGGDTQYF
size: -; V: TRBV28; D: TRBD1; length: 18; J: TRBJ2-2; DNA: TGTGCCAGCAGTTTATTTAAGAGGGGACAGGGGTACACCGGGGAGCTGTTTTTT; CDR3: CASSLFKRGQGYTGELFF
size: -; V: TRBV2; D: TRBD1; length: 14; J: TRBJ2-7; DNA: TGTGCCAGCAGTGAATCGGGACAGGGCTACGAGCAGTACTTC; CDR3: CASSESGQGYEQYF
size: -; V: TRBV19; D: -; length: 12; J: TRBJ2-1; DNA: TGTGCCAGTCGCCAGGCCAAACATGAGCAGTTCTTC; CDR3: CASRQAKHEQFF
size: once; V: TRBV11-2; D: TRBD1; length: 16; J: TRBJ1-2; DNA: TGTGCCAGCAGCGGGCCTCAGGGGGCGCGTGGTACGGGCTACACCTTC; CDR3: CASSGPQGARGTGYTF
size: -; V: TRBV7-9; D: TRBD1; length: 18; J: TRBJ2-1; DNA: TGTGCCAGCAGCCCCTACCACAGGGGAAAAGTGTCCTACAATGAGCAGTTCTTC; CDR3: CASSPYHRGKVSYNEQFF
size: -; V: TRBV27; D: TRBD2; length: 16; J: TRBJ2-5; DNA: TGTGCCAGCAGCCGATTCAGCGGGGGGTCCCAAGAGACCCAGTACTTC; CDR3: CASSRFSGGSQETQYF
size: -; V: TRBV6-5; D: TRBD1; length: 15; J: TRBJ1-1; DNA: TGTGCCAGCAGCTCCCGGGACAGATTGACCCTTGAAGCTTTCTTT; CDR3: CASSSRDRLTLEAFF
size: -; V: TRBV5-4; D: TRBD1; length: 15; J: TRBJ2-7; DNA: TGTGCCAGCAGCCTAAGGGACAGGGAAGGAGACGAGCAGTACTTC; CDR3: CASSLRDREGDEQYF
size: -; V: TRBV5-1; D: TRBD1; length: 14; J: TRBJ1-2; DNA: TGCGCCAGCAGCCCCCCCGACAGGGTCGGGGGCTACACCTTC; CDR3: CASSPPDRVGGYTF
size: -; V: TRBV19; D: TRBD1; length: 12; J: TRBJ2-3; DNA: TGTGCCAGTAGCGACAGGGGGGATACGCAGTATTTT; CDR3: CASSDRGDTQYF
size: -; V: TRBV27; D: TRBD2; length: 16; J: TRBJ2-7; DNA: TGTGCCAGCACTCCTTCCCTAGCGGGAGCGGTGTACGAGCAGTACTTC; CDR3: CASTPSLAGAVYEQYF